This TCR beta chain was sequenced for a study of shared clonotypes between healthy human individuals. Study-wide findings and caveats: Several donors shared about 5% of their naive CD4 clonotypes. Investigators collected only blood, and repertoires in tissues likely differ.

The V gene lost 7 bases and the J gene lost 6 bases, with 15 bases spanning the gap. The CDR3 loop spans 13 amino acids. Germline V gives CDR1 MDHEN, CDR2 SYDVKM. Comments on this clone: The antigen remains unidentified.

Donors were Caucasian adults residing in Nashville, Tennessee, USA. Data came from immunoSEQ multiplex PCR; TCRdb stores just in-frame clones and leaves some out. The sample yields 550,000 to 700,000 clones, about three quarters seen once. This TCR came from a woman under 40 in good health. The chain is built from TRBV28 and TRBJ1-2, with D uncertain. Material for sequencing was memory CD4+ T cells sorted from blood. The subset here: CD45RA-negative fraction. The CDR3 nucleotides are TGTGCCAGCAAGGTCACGAACCTCGATGGCTACACCTTC. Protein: CASKVTNLDGYTF.